This T cell receptor beta chain was found in a study of blood T cell repertoires in COVID-19. Participants came from some 26 US areas, aged roughly 18 to 95 years. The V gene end was trimmed by 7 bases and the J gene end by 0 bases; junction bases not matched to a gene: 4. This CDR3 spans 14 amino acids. Germline V gene sequence: CDR1 SNHLY, CDR2 FYNNEI. In the original processing: Cell counts per sample came from amplifying reference gene primers. Sequencing was performed with immunoSEQ multiplex PCR; in TCRdb, only in-frame clones are kept and a portion is missing. V and J calls and clone size are as listed in that table; D and trimming were resolved from the DNA. The sample has roughly 220,000 clones; about 80% are singletons.

The source is a man aged 35 to 55 who had recovered from COVID-19. The chain carries TRBV2 and TRBJ2-5, with 8 bases matching TRBD2. The sample consisted of PBMCs or T cells enriched from blood (not recorded which). The CDR3 DNA sequence: TGTGCCAGCAAAGGTAGCGGGGACCAAGAGACCCAGTACTTC. It is translated as CASKGSGDQETQYF.